The source of this T cell receptor (beta chain) is a study of regulatory T cells in long-lasting Graves disease. Regarding the study as a whole: Persistent patients had a count of shared public clonotypes (2,741) that exceeded that of new patients (about 870). Lower TCR diversity was seen in persistent Graves' patients than in newly diagnosed ones.

Sample time point: newly diagnosed GD, antithyroid drugs for less than 3 months. Generation of the TCR library employed RNA extracted from PBMCs. There are many counts of this clonotype. Its antigen remains unknown. Building the TCR beta libraries relied on iRepertoire HTBI primers, and CDR3 regions underwent Arm-PCR. Per the original methods: Across samples, 62 TRBV and about 13 TRBJ segments were found. TCRdb fed the multiplex PCR reads into MiXCR, producing one record per CDR3 protein. TCRdb, not the original authors, processed these V and J calls. The table has some 330,000 distinct CDR3 sequences, roughly 12% seen once. The CDR3 extends over 12 amino acids. Trimming shortened V by 6 bases and J by 7 bases, and 13 bases separated the two germline ends. The data were also submitted as part of a second study, on T cells in Graves' hyperthyroidism and ophthalmopathy. That investigation notes: Participants, patients aged 18 to 65, had newly diagnosed hyperthyroidism with a duration under 2 months.

The chain carries TRBV12-3 or TRBV12-4 and TRBJ2-7, with unresolved D. The specimen was peripheral blood mononuclear cells (PBMCs), collected at new diagnosis, from a patient treated with antithyroid drugs. This TCR was recovered from a woman aged 18-29 years with Graves disease. DNA of the CDR3: TGTGCCAGCAGCCGTTCGGTCCAAGAGCAGTACTTC. Its protein product is CASSRSVQEQYF.